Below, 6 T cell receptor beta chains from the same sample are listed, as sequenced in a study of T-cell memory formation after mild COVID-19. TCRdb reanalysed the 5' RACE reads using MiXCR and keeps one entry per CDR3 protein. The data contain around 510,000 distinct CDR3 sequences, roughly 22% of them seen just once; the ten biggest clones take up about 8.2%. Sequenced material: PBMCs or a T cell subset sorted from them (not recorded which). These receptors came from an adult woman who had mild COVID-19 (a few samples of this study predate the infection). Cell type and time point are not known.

The CDR3 sequence is CASSLQGQTGTEQFF. CDR3 bases: TGTGCCAGCAGCCTACAAGGTCAGACAGGCACGGAGCAGTTCTTC. The chain links TRBV7-2 to TRBJ2-1, with D maybe TRBD1 (6 bases). V lost 5 bases to trimming and J lost 10 bases, with 21 bases between them. The CDR3 runs to 15 residues. Per germline, CDR1 SGHTA and CDR2 FQGNSA.

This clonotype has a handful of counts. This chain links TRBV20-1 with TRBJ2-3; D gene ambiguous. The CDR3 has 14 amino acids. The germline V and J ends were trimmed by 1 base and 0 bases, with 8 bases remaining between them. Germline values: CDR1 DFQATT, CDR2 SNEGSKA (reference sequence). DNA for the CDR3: TGCAGTGCTAGAGCGCCGGAAAGCACAGATACGCAGTATTTT. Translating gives CSARAPESTDTQYF.

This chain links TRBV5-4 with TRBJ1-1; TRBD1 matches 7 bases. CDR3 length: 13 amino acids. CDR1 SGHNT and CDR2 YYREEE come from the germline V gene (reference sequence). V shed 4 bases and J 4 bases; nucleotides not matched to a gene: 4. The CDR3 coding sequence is TGTGCCAGCAGCACTGACAGGGTCACTGAAGCTTTCTTT. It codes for CASSTDRVTEAFF.

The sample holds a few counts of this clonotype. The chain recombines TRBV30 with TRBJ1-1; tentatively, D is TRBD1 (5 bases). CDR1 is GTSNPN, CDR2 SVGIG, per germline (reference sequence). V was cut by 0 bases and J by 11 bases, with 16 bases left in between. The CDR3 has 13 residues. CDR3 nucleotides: TGTGCCTGGAGTGTACAGATGGGGGGTCGGGCTTTCTTT. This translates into CAWSVQMGGRAFF. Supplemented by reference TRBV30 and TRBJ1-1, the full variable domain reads SQTIHQWPATLVQPVGSPLSLECTVEGTSNPNLYWYRQAAGRGLQLLFYSVGIGQISSEVPQNLSASRPQDRQFILSSKKLLLSDSGFYLCAWSVQMGGRAFFGQGTRLTVV.

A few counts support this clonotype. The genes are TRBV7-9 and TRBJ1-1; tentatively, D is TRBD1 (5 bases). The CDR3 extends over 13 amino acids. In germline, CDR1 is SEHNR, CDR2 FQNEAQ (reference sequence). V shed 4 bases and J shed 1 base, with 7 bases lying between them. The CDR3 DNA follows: TGTGCCAGCAGCTGGGGCGGGAACACTGAAGCTTTCTTT. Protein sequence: CASSWGGNTEAFF. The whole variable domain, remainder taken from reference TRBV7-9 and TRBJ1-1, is DTGVSQNPRHKITKRGQNVTFRCDPISEHNRLYWYRQTLGQGPEFLTYFQNEAQLEKSRLLSDRFSAERPKGSFSTLEIQRTEQGDSAMYLCASSWGGNTEAFFGQGTRLTVV.

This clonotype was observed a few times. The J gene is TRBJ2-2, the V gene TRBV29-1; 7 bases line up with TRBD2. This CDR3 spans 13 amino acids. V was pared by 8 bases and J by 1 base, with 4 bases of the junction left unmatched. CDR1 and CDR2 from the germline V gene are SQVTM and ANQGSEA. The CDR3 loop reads CSSSGGNTGELFF. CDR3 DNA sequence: TGCAGCTCTTCGGGAGGGAACACCGGGGAGCTGTTTTTT.